This T cell receptor (beta chain) stems from a study of shared clonotypes between healthy human individuals. Germline V lookup: CDR1 MGHRA, CDR2 YSYEKL. J was trimmed by 4 bases and V by 1 base; bases with no gene match: 11. The CDR3 spans 18 residues. Each subset's genomic DNA was shared equally among a number of immunoSEQ plates. Per the study methods: Junction-only sequences without quality scores came from ImmunoSEQ, so filtering differed. Repertoires were generated with immunoSEQ multiplex PCR, while TCRdb's copy carries only in-frame clones and drops some. D and trimming come from the DNA, and the V and J calls and clone size come from that table. The sample lists about 1.1 million clones, approximately 75% occurring once. Study results and caveats: Blood was the sole source, and tissue repertoires probably differ. Sorted-subset sequencing was shown by rarefaction to be incomplete despite large depth.

Comment on this clone: Its antigen is unidentified.

This chain uses TRBV4-1 with TRBJ1-4, with TRBD1 matching over 8 bases. The sequencing input was memory CD4+ T cells from PBMCs. This sample's subset: CD45RA-negative fraction. The receptor was derived from a man between 18 and 35 years old in good health. Some clones in this sample may be carry-over from other donors' samples. CDR3 coding DNA: TGCGCCAGCAGCCAAGCGCGACAGGGGACAGTCGGTAATGAAAAACTGTTTTTT. It is translated as CASSQARQGTVGNEKLFF.